This section outlines one T cell receptor beta chain sequence together with its context. This receptor's antigen is unknown. Base qualities were left out, and no much larger clone turns up one base away. CDR1 is given as SGDLS and CDR2 as YYNGEE, both from the germline V gene. V and J lose 3 bases and 0 bases, and a span of 17 bases separates them. The CDR3 runs 17 amino acids, cysteine and phenylalanine included. Only CDR3 DNA remains: 51 bases, in frame from the first base. Receptor libraries were prepared by the immunoSEQ multiplex PCR assay. High-throughput TCR-beta CDR3 sequencing of genomic DNA from most patients was performed by Adaptive Biotechnologies. Per the authors' processing: TCR sequencing data for more than 15 patients were retrieved from Adaptive's ImmunoSEQ software; a few other patients were processed with MiXCR and VDJtools. Because the origin of CDR3 nucleotide sequences shared between donor and recipient could not be assigned, those sequences were removed. At least 2-fold expansion over unstimulated cells and a minimum CFSE-low frequency of 0.002% (template counts) or 0.001% (read counts) were required for clones to be classified as alloreactive. Clones detected in sequenced pre-transplant spleen, lymph node, or MLR CFSE-low populations of the donor or recipient were defined as mappable. Cumulative frequency of alloreactive clones was calculated as a percentage of all sequences weighted by copy number. Not all clones reach the TCRdb copy of this immuneACCESS table, which keeps in-frame sequences only. Checked studies attribute under half of the gap to unresolved V genes and leave the rest unexplained. V, J and clone size reflect that table, while D and trimming were determined from the DNA. Here the sample has 20,000 to 30,000 clones; over 80% occur a single time. Together, the top ten hold 1% to 1.3% of the sample.

The data were taken from a study of graft-versus-host responses after intestinal transplantation (dated by TCRdb to the early 2020s). About the study as a whole: Multivisceral, liver-intestinal, or isolated intestinal transplants were received by the recipients. All recipients received anti-thymocyte globulin induction followed by maintenance tacrolimus and steroids for around three years. Rather than going through the commercial service, samples from a few later patients were sequenced in-house on an Illumina MiSeq and processed with MiXCR. After intestinal transplantation, graft-versus-host and host-versus-graft alloreactive T cell clones were followed in the graft, circulation and bone marrow using bulk TCR-beta CDR3 sequencing. A cohort of around 25 intestinal transplant recipients, including one retransplant, was enrolled, and a few patients lacking pretransplant specimens were excluded. A peak of at least 4% donor T cells among recipient peripheral blood mononuclear cells was the definition used for donor T cell macrochimerism. Alloreactive clones were identified by sequencing pre-transplant mixed lymphocyte reaction products and comparing these products with unstimulated pre-transplant donor and recipient T cells. Beyond this particular receptor, the publication reports: Conclusions were limited by the relatively low number and heterogeneity of intestinal transplant patients. Early after transplant, declines in HvG clones were associated with peak levels of circulating GvH clones. High GvH to HvG T cell clonal ratios were observed in the allografts of patients with donor T cell macrochimerism. GvH clones turned up in recipient bone marrow, with some appearing earlier in ileal mucosa or blood, a pattern consistent with an intestinal mucosal origin.

Blood samples were collected up to 4 times in the first month after transplant and then at least monthly when available. The rearrangement combines TRBV9 with TRBJ2-3; there is no confident call for the D gene. This sequence originates from a human patient who received an intestinal transplant, so some T cells may come from the graft donor. This specimen consisted of PBMCs, obtained about 28 days after intestinal transplant. The DNA sequence is TGTGCCAGCAGCGGGAGACCCAACCGATTAAGCACAGATACGCAGTATTTT. Its amino acids are CASSGRPNRLSTDTQYF. Reference TRBV9 and TRBJ2-3 genes cover what lies past the CDR3, so the full variable domain is DSGVTQTPKHLITATGQRVTLRCSPRSGDLSVYWYQQSLDQGLQFLIQYYNGEERAKGNILERFSAQQFPDLHSELNLSSLELGDSALYFCASSGRPNRLSTDTQYFGPGTRLTVL.